This T cell receptor (beta chain) was sequenced for a study of T-cell reconstitution after alpha-beta-depleted transplantation in children. On this clonotype: The antigen remains unidentified.

Study results and limitations: Newly made T cells mostly supplied T-cell counts and diversity one year after transplant.

CDR1 SNHLY and CDR2 FYNNEI come from the germline V gene. The CDR3 is 14 amino acids. The V segment lost 3 bases and the J segment 8 bases; nucleotides outside the gene matches: 6. Molecular barcoding with unique molecular identifiers was used for the TCRbeta library. TCRdb processed the PCR reads anew with MiXCR; each CDR3 protein has one entry. The sample includes about 200,000 distinct CDR3 sequences, 5.5% to 7% of them seen just once. This chain uses TRBV2 with TRBJ1-4; 7 nucleotides line up with TRBD1. The clonotype comes from a boy younger than 10 with acute lymphoblastic leukemia, due to receive a stem cell transplant. The sample in question was PBMCs, obtained before TCRalphabeta/CD19-depleted stem cell transplant. The CDR3 loop reads CASSEKDRREKLFF. The CDR3 nucleotides read TGTGCCAGCAGTGAGAAGGACAGGAGGGAAAAACTGTTTTTT.